Shown below are 30 T cell receptor beta chains from a single sample sequenced in a study of CXCR3-negative and CXCR3-positive naive CD8 T cells. The study, taken as a whole, reports: A higher hydrophobicity marked the TRB CDR3s of CXCR3-positive naive cells versus CXCR3-negative naive cells.

These receptors are not linked to any known antigen. Preparation of TRB cDNA libraries relied on 5' RACE carrying UMI labels. With the 5' RACE reads reprocessed, TCRdb shows one record per CDR3 protein and no DNA. The sample table sets out about 89,000 distinct CDR3 sequences. The sequenced sample consisted of naive CXCR3+ CD8+ T cells from blood. Subset indicated: CD45RO-CCR7+CD27+CD95- naive CD8+ T cells expressing CXCR3 (TNR3+). All receptors come from a human donor in good health. Some clones in this sample may be carry-over from other donors' samples.

This rearrangement joins TRBV6-6 to TRBJ2-3; no DNA is available, so the TRBD2 call from TCRdb remains unchecked. Germline V CDR1 and CDR2: MNHNY, SVGAGI (reference sequence). The CDR3 runs 16 residues. The CDR3 sequence: CASRRDWGRRTDTQYF.

The rearrangement uses TRBV29-1 and TRBJ2-7; checking the TCRdb D call of TRBD1 is not possible without DNA. Looked up from germline, CDR1 is SQVTM and CDR2 is ANQGSEA. The length of the CDR3 is 12 residues. CDR3 region: CSVEARGYEQYF.

V and J are TRBV11-2 and TRBJ2-2; TCRdb names TRBD1, which stays unverified in the absence of DNA. The germline gives CDR1 SGHAT, CDR2 FQNNGV. This CDR3 is 15 amino acids long. CDR3 amino acids: CASSLFGGRTGELFF.

The chain links TRBV5-1 to TRBJ2-7; TCRdb reports TRBD1, a call that lacks DNA to check it against. The germline V gene has CDR1 SGHRS and CDR2 YFSETQ. The CDR3 has 16 residues. The CDR3 loop is CASSPTGTGFTYEQYF.

V is TRBV7-2 and J is TRBJ2-2; the D call of TRBD2 rests on TCRdb alone, since no DNA is present to check it. Germline V CDR1 and CDR2: SGHTA, FQGNSA. This CDR3 has 14 amino acids. The CDR3 protein is CASSSEGGTGELFF.

The J gene is TRBJ1-5, the V gene TRBV27; TCRdb names TRBD1, which stays unverified in the absence of DNA. CDR3 length equals 14 residues. From germline, CDR1 is MNHEY and CDR2 SMNVEV (reference sequence). CDR3 in amino acids: CASSPLGSDQPQHF.

This chain connects TRBV12-3 or TRBV12-4 to TRBJ1-1; TCRdb's D call of TRBD1 is untestable without DNA. The CDR3 sequence is 14 residues long. The CDR3 is CASSLPGPNTEAFF.

This chain uses TRBV28 with TRBJ1-4; TCRdb indicates TRBD1, and absent DNA this call remains unverified. The CDR3 sequence is 15 residues long. CDR1 MDHEN and CDR2 SYDVKM come from the germline V gene. The CDR3: CASSSGQGADEKLFF.

The chain has TRBV7-2 and TRBJ2-3; TCRdb proposes TRBD2, but this gene call is untestable without DNA. The length of the CDR3 is 14 residues. CDR1 and CDR2 from the germline V gene are SGHTA and FQGNSA. The CDR3 reads CASSWILADETQYF.

J is TRBJ2-1 and V is TRBV12-3 or TRBV12-4; TCRdb lists TRBD1, though no DNA is available to test this call. The CDR3 covers 12 residues. CDR3 sequence reads: CASSSQGEFLFF.

The chain carries TRBV29-1 and TRBJ1-1. Looked up from germline, CDR1 is SQVTM and CDR2 is ANQGSEA. The CDR3 consists of 12 residues. The CDR3: CSVQGGETEAFF.

The gene calls are TRBV19 and TRBJ2-1; the TRBD1 assignment by TCRdb is unverifiable without DNA. CDR3 length: 13 amino acids. From germline, CDR1 is LNHDA and CDR2 SQIVND (reference sequence). The CDR3 sequence: CASSPDTYNEQFF. The full variable domain, in which reference TRBV19 and TRBJ2-1 provide the parts outside the CDR3, is DGGITQSPKYLFRKEGQNVTLSCEQNLNHDAMYWYRQDPGQGLRLIYYSQIVNDFQKGDIAEGYSVSREKKESFPLTVTSAQKNPTAFYLCASSPDTYNEQFFGPGTRLTVL.

The CDR3 loop reads CASSYSRTHSYNSPLHF. V is TRBV6-5 and J is TRBJ1-6. In germline, CDR1 is MNHEY, CDR2 SVGAGI. CDR3 length: 17 residues.

The gene calls are TRBV29-1 and TRBJ2-7. CDR3 length: 13 residues. Looked up from germline, CDR1 is SQVTM and CDR2 is ANQGSEA. The CDR3 reads CSVEEATSYEQYF.

The chain links TRBV20-1 to TRBJ1-1; absent DNA, TCRdb's TRBD1 call cannot be checked. The germline V gene encodes CDR1 DFQATT and CDR2 SNEGSKA (reference sequence). The CDR3 consists of 13 residues. The CDR3 sequence is CSASGDRETEAFF.

V gene TRBV5-6 combines with J gene TRBJ2-7; lacking DNA, the TRBD1 call made by TCRdb goes unchecked. CDR3 size: 13 residues. The germline V gene has CDR1 SGHDT and CDR2 YYEEEE. This chain's CDR3 is CASSFGRGVEQYF.

The chain joins TRBV28 to TRBJ2-7. Germline V gene sequence: CDR1 MDHEN, CDR2 SYDVKM. The CDR3 is 12 residues long. The CDR3 protein is CASSAPAYEQYF.

The CDR3 spells CSVDNKAGETQYF. The genes are TRBV29-1 and TRBJ2-5; the D call of TRBD2 rests on TCRdb alone, since no DNA is present to check it. Germline CDR1 SQVTM, CDR2 ANQGSEA. CDR3 length: 13 amino acids.

This chain joins TRBV29-1 and TRBJ2-1; as DNA is missing, the TRBD1 call by TCRdb cannot be tested. Germline loops: CDR1 SQVTM, CDR2 ANQGSEA. CDR3 length: 12 residues. The CDR3 here is CSVVGRGYEQFF.

V usage is TRBV3-1 and J usage is TRBJ2-3; the TCRdb D gene call, TRBD2, has no DNA to confirm it. Germline loops: CDR1 LGHDT, CDR2 YNNKEL (reference sequence). The CDR3 is 16 residues long. The CDR3: CASSQELREGTDTQYF.

The CDR3 reads CSVEVPGELFF. The chain links TRBV29-1 to TRBJ2-2. Germline loops: CDR1 SQVTM, CDR2 ANQGSEA. The CDR3 sequence is 11 residues long.

This chain uses TRBV14 with TRBJ2-3. This CDR3 contains 14 residues. Per germline, CDR1 SGHDN and CDR2 FVKESK. This CDR3 reads CASSQVSRTDTQYF.

The rearrangement links TRBV29-1 to TRBJ2-1; TCRdb's assignment of TRBD2 cannot be checked, as there is no DNA. CDR1 and CDR2 (germline): SQVTM, ANQGSEA. This CDR3 comprises 13 residues. CDR3 residues: CSVDSGGAGEQFF.

V usage is TRBV10-3 and J usage is TRBJ1-1; TCRdb outputs TRBD1, but without DNA this stays unchecked. The germline CDR1 and CDR2 sequences are ENHRY and SYGVKD. This CDR3 contains 17 residues. The CDR3 sequence: CAISEGLWTAMNTEAFF.

This chain links TRBV19 with TRBJ2-2. This CDR3 contains 12 residues. The germline gives CDR1 LNHDA, CDR2 SQIVND (reference sequence). CDR3 residues: CASSMIVGELFF. The whole variable domain, remainder taken from reference TRBV19 and TRBJ2-2, is DGGITQSPKYLFRKEGQNVTLSCEQNLNHDAMYWYRQDPGQGLRLIYYSQIVNDFQKGDIAEGYSVSREKKESFPLTVTSAQKNPTAFYLCASSMIVGELFFGEGSRLTVL.

The V call is TRBV27, the J call TRBJ2-1; the D gene TCRdb calls, TRBD2, cannot be checked with no DNA. The CDR3 contains 14 residues. The germline V gene has CDR1 MNHEY and CDR2 SMNVEV (reference sequence). The CDR3: CASGKRPPDNEQFF.

The chain joins TRBV28 to TRBJ1-2; TCRdb lists TRBD1, though no DNA is available to test this call. The germline V gene has CDR1 MDHEN and CDR2 SYDVKM. The CDR3 extends over 14 amino acids. This CDR3 is CASTSRTGGYGYTF.

The chain joins TRBV5-1 to TRBJ2-2. Germline V lookup: CDR1 SGHRS, CDR2 YFSETQ. The CDR3 loop spans 16 amino acids. The CDR3 is CASSPFAGLGTGELFF.

V gene TRBV18 combines with J gene TRBJ1-3. The germline gives CDR1 KGHSH, CDR2 LQKENI. The CDR3 runs to 16 residues. The CDR3 here is CASSPWVDDSGNTIYF.

J is TRBJ2-2 and V is TRBV21-1; there is no DNA to check the TCRdb D call of TRBD1. TRBV21-1 is a pseudogene locus. The CDR3 length is 16 residues. The CDR3 region is CASSILTALGTGELFF.